This T cell receptor beta chain is from a study of identical twins. TCRdb processed the 5' RACE reads anew with MiXCR; each CDR3 protein has one entry. The data show 700,000 or so distinct CDR3 sequences, over 8.5% seen once. The CDR3 spans 15 residues. Germline CDR1 reads SEHNR; CDR2 reads FQNEAQ (reference sequence). With 5 bases clipped from V and 0 bases from J, the junction kept 6 bases outside the gene matches. The data were also submitted as part of a second study, on yellow fever vaccine responses in identical twins.

The receptor comes from a woman between 18 and 29 years old in good health. The rearrangement uses TRBV7-9 and TRBJ1-1; 7 bases agree with TRBD1. The source material was PBMCs. In nucleotides, the CDR3 is TGTGCCAGCAGCACCCCGGACAGGATGAACACTGAAGCTTTCTTT. Amino acid sequence: CASSTPDRMNTEAFF.